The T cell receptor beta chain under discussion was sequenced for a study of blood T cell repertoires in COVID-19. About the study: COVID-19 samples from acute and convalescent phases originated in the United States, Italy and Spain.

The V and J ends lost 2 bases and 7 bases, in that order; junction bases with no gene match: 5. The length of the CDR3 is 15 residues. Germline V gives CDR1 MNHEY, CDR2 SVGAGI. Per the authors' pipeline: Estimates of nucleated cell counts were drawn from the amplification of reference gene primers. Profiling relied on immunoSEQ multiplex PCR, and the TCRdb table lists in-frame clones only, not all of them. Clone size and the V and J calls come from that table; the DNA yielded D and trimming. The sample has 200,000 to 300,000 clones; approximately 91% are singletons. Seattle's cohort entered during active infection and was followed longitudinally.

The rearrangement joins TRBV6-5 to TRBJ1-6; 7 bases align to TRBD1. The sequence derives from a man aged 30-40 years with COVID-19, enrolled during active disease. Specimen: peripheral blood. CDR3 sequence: CASSYQTGNNSPLHF. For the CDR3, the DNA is TGTGCCAGCAGTTACCAGACAGGGAACAATTCACCCCTCCACTTT.